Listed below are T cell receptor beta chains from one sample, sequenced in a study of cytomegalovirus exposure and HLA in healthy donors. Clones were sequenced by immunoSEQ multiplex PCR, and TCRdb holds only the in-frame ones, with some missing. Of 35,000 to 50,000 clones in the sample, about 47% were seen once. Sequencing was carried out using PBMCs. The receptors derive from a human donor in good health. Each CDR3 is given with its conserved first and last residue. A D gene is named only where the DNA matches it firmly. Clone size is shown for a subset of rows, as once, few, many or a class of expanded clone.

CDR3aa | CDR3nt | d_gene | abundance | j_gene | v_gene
CASSPYGAGVNTEAFF | TGCGCCAGCAGCCCGTATGGGGCAGGGGTGAACACTGAAGCTTTCTTT | . | . | TRBJ1-1 | TRBV4-3
CASSPPDFTDTQYF | TGTGCCAGCTCACCACCGGACTTCACAGATACGCAGTATTTT | . | . | TRBJ2-3 | TRBV18
CASSEESGTQETQYF | TGTGCCAGCAGTGAAGAGTCAGGGACACAAGAGACCCAGTACTTC | . | . | TRBJ2-5 | TRBV2
CASSQDTAGEYNEQFF | TGTGCCAGCAGCCAAGATACAGCGGGGGAGTACAATGAGCAGTTCTTC | TRBD2 | . | TRBJ2-1 | TRBV4-2
CASSLAVGSPRSYNEQFF | TGTGCCAGCAGCTTAGCGGTTGGTAGTCCTCGCTCCTACAATGAGCAGTTCTTC | . | . | TRBJ2-1 | TRBV7-6
CSAPGTGELFF | TGCAGTGCCCCAGGAACCGGGGAGCTGTTTTTT | . | few | TRBJ2-2 | TRBV20-1
CASSIAGTGYEQYF | TGTGCCAGTAGTATAGCCGGGACAGGGTACGAGCAGTACTTC | TRBD1 | few | TRBJ2-7 | TRBV19
CASSHRESSSYNSPLHF | TGTGCCAGCAGCCACAGGGAAAGTAGCTCCTATAATTCACCCCTCCACTTT | . | . | TRBJ1-6 | TRBV27
CASSQSLGSASYEQYF | TGCGCCAGCAGCCAGTCCCTCGGGAGCGCATCCTACGAGCAGTACTTC | . | . | TRBJ2-7 | TRBV4-1
CASSTLGQVNEAFF | TGTGCCAGCAGCACCTTAGGTCAGGTTAATGAAGCTTTCTTT | . | few | TRBJ1-1 | TRBV6-5